This T cell receptor beta chain appears in the sequencing data of a study of T cells in localized non-small cell lung cancer. Generated by immunoSEQ multiplex PCR, the TCRdb table keeps only in-frame clones and is missing some. The table records around 130,000 clones, 89% of them present only once. Overall study results and limits: T cell clonality was highest in uninvolved adjacent lung, above tumor.

The CDR3 totals 11 residues. V was clipped by 8 bases and J by 3 bases, with 8 bases between them. The germline V gene encodes CDR1 MNHNY and CDR2 SVGAGI (reference sequence). Of note for this clone: The antigen is unknown.

The chain couples TRBV6-6 to TRBJ2-7; tentatively, D is TRBD2 (6 bases). This TCR came from an older female donor with stage I lung adenocarcinoma. Material: peripheral blood, obtained before any cancer treatment. The CDR3 here is CASLGLYEQYF. The CDR3 region has the DNA TGTGCCAGCTTGGGACTCTACGAGCAGTACTTC.